Listed below are T cell receptor beta chains from one sample, sequenced in a study of cytomegalovirus exposure and HLA in healthy donors. Assay used: immunoSEQ multiplex PCR; TCRdb lists only in-frame clones, some missing. Here the sample spans fewer than 200,000 clones, over 75% being singletons. Sequences were obtained from PBMCs. These receptors all come from a girl in the first two years of life in good health and CMV-seronegative. The CDR3 runs from the conserved cysteine through the conserved F or W. The D gene is left open where the match is weak. Some rows mark clone size as missing; the rest say once, few, many or name a class of expanded clone.

D | J | size | V | DNA | CDR3
. | TRBJ2-7 | few | TRBV19 | TGTGCCAGTGGACACGGACGGAGCTCCTACGAGCAGTACTTC | CASGHGRSSYEQYF
TRBD2 | TRBJ2-2 | . | TRBV19 | TGTGCCAGTAGTATTGGCGCGGGAGGATCCACCGGGGAGCTGTTTTTT | CASSIGAGGSTGELFF
. | TRBJ1-5 | . | TRBV5-6 | TGTGCCAGCAGCTCGACAGACTCCAATCAGCCCCAGCATTTT | CASSSTDSNQPQHF
TRBD1 | TRBJ1-1 | . | TRBV5-6 | TGTGCCAGCAGCTCCCCAGACAGGGCGAACACTGAAGCTTTCTTT | CASSSPDRANTEAFF
. | TRBJ1-2 | . | TRBV7-9 | TGTGCCAGCAGCTTAAGGGAGGGGAATGGGTTCTACACCTTC | CASSLREGNGFYTF
. | TRBJ2-7 | . | TRBV7-3 | TGTGCCAGCAGCGTCAGGGTCCACGAGCAGTACTTC | CASSVRVHEQYF
. | TRBJ2-7 | . | TRBV5-6 | TGTGCCAGCAGCCGCTTGGGTGTCGGGTCCTACGAGCAGTACTTC | CASSRLGVGSYEQYF
. | TRBJ2-7 | . | TRBV11-2 | TGTGCCAGCAGCTTAGTTTCCCTCTACGAGCAGTACTTC | CASSLVSLYEQYF
TRBD2 | TRBJ2-7 | . | TRBV2 | TGTGCCAGCAGGGGGACTAGCGGCGGTTACGAGCAGTACTTC | CASRGTSGGYEQYF
. | TRBJ2-1 | . | TRBV30 | TGTGCCTGGAGTGTACATCAGCGGGAGCAGTTCTTC | CAWSVHQREQFF
TRBD1 | TRBJ1-1 | . | TRBV4-1 | TGCGCCAGCAGAGCCCAGGGGGCCGGGACTGAAGCTTTCTTT | CASRAQGAGTEAFF
. | TRBJ2-7 | few | TRBV27 | TGTGCCAGCAGTTTATCGGTAGGGGGTATCGAGCAGTACTTC | CASSLSVGGIEQYF
TRBD1 | TRBJ1-6 | . | TRBV2 | TGTGCCAGCAGTGAAGGACCGGGACAGGGCAATTCACCCCTCCACTTT | CASSEGPGQGNSPLHF
. | TRBJ2-1 | . | TRBV12-5 | TGTGCTAGTGGTTTGGTACTTGGAGGGCCGGATCTTGAGCAGTTCTTC | CASGLVLGGPDLEQFF
. | TRBJ2-7 | . | TRBV5-1 | TGCGCCAGCAGCCCCGGTTTCGGGGTGGGGTACGAGCAGTACTTC | CASSPGFGVGYEQYF
TRBD1 | TRBJ1-4 | . | TRBV4-1 | TGCGCCAGCAGCCAAGTCGTTGCAGGGTTACAGGGGCTGTTTTTT | CASSQVVAGLQGLFF
. | TRBJ1-1 | . | TRBV27 | TGTGCCAGCAGTTTAAGGGGTTTTAACACTGAAGCTTTCTTT | CASSLRGFNTEAFF
TRBD1 | TRBJ2-1 | . | TRBV7-2 | TGTGCCAGCTGGGACAGCCTGGACTACAATGAGCAGTTCTTC | CASWDSLDYNEQFF
TRBD2 | TRBJ2-1 | . | TRBV7-3 | TGTGCCAGCAGCTTAACTAGCGGGGGGTACAATGAGCAGTTCTTC | CASSLTSGGYNEQFF
. | TRBJ2-3 | . | TRBV7-9 | TGTGCCAGCAGCTGGGGACACAAAGATACGCAGTATTTT | CASSWGHKDTQYF
. | TRBJ1-2 | . | TRBV10-3 | TGTGCCATCAGTGATTTCACCGGTGGCTACACCTTC | CAISDFTGGYTF
TRBD1 | TRBJ2-4 | . | TRBV5-4 | TGTGCCAGCAGCTGGACAGGGTCAAACATTCAGTACTTC | CASSWTGSNIQYF
. | TRBJ2-7 | once | TRBV5-1 | TGCGCCAGCAGCTTTGGACGGAGGCGGCTCTACGAGCAGTACTTC | CASSFGRRRLYEQYF
. | TRBJ1-2 | . | TRBV19 | TGTGCCAGTAGTATAAGGGGAGGGGATAACTATGGCTACACCTTC | CASSIRGGDNYGYTF
. | TRBJ2-6 | . | TRBV5-1 | TGCGCCAGCAGCGGCCTCTCTGGGGCCAACGTCCTGACTTTC | CASSGLSGANVLTF